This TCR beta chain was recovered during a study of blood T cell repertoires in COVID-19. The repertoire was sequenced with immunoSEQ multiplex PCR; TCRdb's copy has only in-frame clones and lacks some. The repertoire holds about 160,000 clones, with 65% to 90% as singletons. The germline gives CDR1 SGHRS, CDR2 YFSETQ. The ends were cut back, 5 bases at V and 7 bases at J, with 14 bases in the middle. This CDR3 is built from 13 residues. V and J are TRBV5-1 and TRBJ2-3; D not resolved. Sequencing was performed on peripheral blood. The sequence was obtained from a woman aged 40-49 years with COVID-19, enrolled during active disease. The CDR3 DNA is TGCGCCAGCAGTCGGGTAAATCCGAATACGCAGTATTTT. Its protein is CASSRVNPNTQYF.